This TCR beta chain was captured by sequencing in a study of blood T cell repertoires in COVID-19. In the study overall: Whether acute or convalescent, the COVID-19 samples came from the United States, Italy and Spain. PBMCs, B-cell-depleted T cells, or T cells were the source of the cDNA or gDNA that made up the material.

The germline V and J ends were trimmed by 0 bases and 7 bases, with 9 bases remaining between them. CDR1 and CDR2 (germline): SGHTA, FQGNSA. CDR3 length: 13 residues. Original processing methods: Counts of nucleated cells, estimated from reference gene primer amplification, were obtained. The data were produced by immunoSEQ multiplex PCR, yet TCRdb's version contains in-frame clones alone and is incomplete. The V and J calls and clone size are taken from that table; D and trimming were inferred from the DNA. The sample carries approximately 220,000 clones, about 90% recorded once. The chain recombines TRBV7-2 with TRBJ1-2; possibly TRBD1 for D (5 bases). This clonotype originated in a woman between 45 and 65 years old with acute or convalescent COVID-19. The sample was peripheral blood. The CDR3 bases are TGTGCCAGCAGCTTAGCCAGGGTAGGTGGCTACACCTTC. Protein product: CASSLARVGGYTF.